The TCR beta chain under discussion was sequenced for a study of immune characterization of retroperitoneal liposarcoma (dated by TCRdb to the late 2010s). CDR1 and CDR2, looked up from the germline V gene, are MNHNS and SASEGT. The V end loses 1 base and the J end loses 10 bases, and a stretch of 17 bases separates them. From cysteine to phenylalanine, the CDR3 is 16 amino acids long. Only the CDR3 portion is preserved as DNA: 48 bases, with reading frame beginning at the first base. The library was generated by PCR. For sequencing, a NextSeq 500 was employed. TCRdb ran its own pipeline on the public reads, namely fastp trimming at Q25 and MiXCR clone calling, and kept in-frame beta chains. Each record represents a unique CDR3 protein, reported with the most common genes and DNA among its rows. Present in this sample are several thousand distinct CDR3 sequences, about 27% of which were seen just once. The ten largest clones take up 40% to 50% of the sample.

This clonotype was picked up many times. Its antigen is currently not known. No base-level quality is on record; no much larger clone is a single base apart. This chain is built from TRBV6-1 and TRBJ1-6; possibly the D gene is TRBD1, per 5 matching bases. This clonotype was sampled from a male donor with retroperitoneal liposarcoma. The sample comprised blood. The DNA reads TGTGCCAGCAGTGAAGGGCTAAGCGGCCCAGGGTCACCCCTCCACTTT. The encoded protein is CASSEGLSGPGSPLHF.